These 26 T cell receptor beta chains originate from one sample sequenced in a study of graft-versus-host responses after intestinal transplantation. No antigen is known for these receptors. Generated by immunoSEQ multiplex PCR, the TCRdb table keeps only in-frame clones and is missing some. This table holds 80,000 to 100,000 clones, around nine tenths found once. Material: unstimulated CD4+ T cells sorted from spleen or lymph node cells, obtained before intestinal transplant. The receptors originated from a human donor who received an intestinal transplant.

The chain combines TRBV4-1 with TRBJ1-2, with 8 bases that match TRBD1. CDR3 length: 13 residues. CDR1 is MGHRA, CDR2 YSYEKL, per germline. V was clipped by 4 bases and J by 6 bases; unmatched bases: 4. The CDR3: CASSLGQGDGYTF. In DNA form, the CDR3 reads TGCGCCAGCAGCCTAGGACAGGGTGATGGCTACACCTTC.

The chain couples TRBV28 to TRBJ1-2, with D maybe TRBD1 (5 bases). This CDR3 is built from 13 residues. V was shortened by 1 base and J by 4 bases, with 7 bases between the two germline ends. CDR1 MDHEN and CDR2 SYDVKM come from the germline V gene. The CDR3 nucleotides read TGTGCCAGCAGTTTATCAGGGCGCTATGGCTACACCTTC. Translation gives CASSLSGRYGYTF.

V is TRBV4-1 and J is TRBJ2-7; the match to TRBD2 covers 10 bases. Germline loops: CDR1 MGHRA, CDR2 YSYEKL. The V and J ends lost 0 bases and 2 bases, in that order; junction bases with no gene match: 4. CDR3 size: 16 residues. The CDR3 sequence is CASSQDPSGRAYEQYF. In DNA form, the CDR3 reads TGCGCCAGCAGCCAAGACCCTAGCGGGAGAGCCTACGAGCAGTACTTC.

J is TRBJ2-1 and V is TRBV5-1, with 9 bases lining up with TRBD1. Germline CDR1 SGHRS, CDR2 YFSETQ. V shed 0 bases and J 5 bases; nucleotides not matched to a gene: 3. The CDR3 has 15 residues. The CDR3 region is CASSLEGTGNNEQFF. CDR3 bases: TGCGCCAGCAGCTTGGAGGGGACAGGGAACAATGAGCAGTTCTTC.

The chain links TRBV30 to TRBJ1-1; 10 bases are shared with TRBD1. Germline lookup yields CDR1 GTSNPN and CDR2 SVGIG (reference sequence). The CDR3 contains 12 residues. J gave up 6 bases and V 5 bases, and 3 bases lay outside the gene matches. Here the CDR3 DNA reads TGTGCCTGGGGACAGGGGGGGTCTGAAGCTTTCTTT. Protein sequence: CAWGQGGSEAFF.

Details on this clone: Additional DNA sequences in this sample encode the identical CDR3. This chain uses TRBV5-1 with TRBJ2-5; D call uncertain. Trimming shortened V by 5 bases and J by 2 bases, and 4 bases separated the two germline ends. This CDR3 is 11 amino acids long. Germline V gene sequence: CDR1 SGHRS, CDR2 YFSETQ. The CDR3 nucleotides are TGCGCCAGCAGTTCGCAAGAGACCCAGTACTTC. This sequence encodes CASSSQETQYF.

The chain recombines TRBV9 with TRBJ2-1, with TRBD1 matching 7 bases. CDR3 length: 15 residues. The V gene's germline CDR1 is SGDLS and CDR2 YYNGEE. V lost 0 bases, J lost 7 bases, and 7 bases stayed unmatched. The CDR3 loop is CASSVVAAGGNEQFF. CDR3 bases: TGTGCCAGCAGCGTAGTGGCCGCAGGGGGTAATGAGCAGTTCTTC.

V usage is TRBV28 and J usage is TRBJ1-5, with D perhaps TRBD1 (5 bases). This CDR3 is built from 15 residues. CDR1 MDHEN and CDR2 SYDVKM come from the germline V gene. V was cut by 6 bases and J by 5 bases, with 17 bases left in between. The CDR3 coding sequence is TGTGCCAGCAGCAGCCTAGGGGAGGAAGATCAGCCCCAGCATTTT. This encodes CASSSLGEEDQPQHF.

The rearrangement links TRBV27 to TRBJ1-1; D is perhaps TRBD1 (5 bases). The CDR3 sequence is 15 residues long. V lost 2 bases and J 0 bases, leaving 10 bases between the germline ends. Germline V CDR1 and CDR2: MNHEY, SMNVEV (reference sequence). CDR3 protein: CASSLTPDMNTEAFF. The DNA for the CDR3 is TGTGCCAGCAGTTTAACCCCGGACATGAACACTGAAGCTTTCTTT.

This clone has only a few counts. The chain links TRBV2 to TRBJ2-1; 7 nucleotides align to TRBD2. CDR1 is SNHLY and CDR2 is FYNNEI in the germline V gene. The CDR3 sequence is 14 residues long. The V and J ends lost 3 bases and 9 bases, in that order; junction bases with no gene match: 8. CDR3: CASSEGQASGEQFF. Here the CDR3 DNA reads TGTGCCAGCAGTGAGGGCCAGGCTAGCGGTGAGCAGTTCTTC. Full variable domain (rest looked up from reference TRBV2 and TRBJ2-1): EPEVTQTPSHQVTQMGQEVILRCVPISNHLYFYWYRQILGQKVEFLVSFYNNEISEKSEIFDDQFSVERPDGSNFTLKIRSTKLEDSAMYFCASSEGQASGEQFFGPGTRLTVL.

The chain employs TRBV30 and TRBJ2-5, with TRBD2 matching 10 bases. Looked up from germline, CDR1 is GTSNPN and CDR2 is SVGIG (reference sequence). The CDR3 contains 14 residues. V gave up 0 bases and J gave up 5 bases; unmatched junction bases: 3. The CDR3 DNA is TGTGCCTGGAGTGTTCCGGGACTAGCGGAGACCCAGTACTTC. Amino acids: CAWSVPGLAETQYF.

The V gene is TRBV2, the J gene TRBJ1-2, with D unclear. The germline gives CDR1 SNHLY, CDR2 FYNNEI. The CDR3 is made up of 13 amino acids. Deletions cut 4 bases from V and 3 bases from J, with 9 bases between. The CDR3 nucleotides are TGTGCCAGCAGTGGCAGGTGGGACTATGGCTACACCTTC. This codes for CASSGRWDYGYTF.

The rearrangement uses TRBV5-6 and TRBJ2-1; 7 positions match TRBD1. Germline V lookup: CDR1 SGHDT, CDR2 YYEEEE. The CDR3 loop spans 14 amino acids. Unmatched junction bases numbered 11, after V lost 7 bases and J lost 7 bases. The CDR3 loop reads CASREQGRFNEQFF. CDR3 DNA: TGTGCCAGCCGAGAACAGGGGCGTTTTAATGAGCAGTTCTTC.

The gene calls are TRBV29-1 and TRBJ2-3, with 12 bases lining up with TRBD2. Germline V CDR1 and CDR2: SQVTM, ANQGSEA. The CDR3 covers 14 residues. Trimming at V came to 7 bases and at J to 2 bases, leaving 4 bases not matched to a gene. This CDR3 is CSGGLAGFTDTQYF. The CDR3 DNA sequence: TGCAGCGGGGGACTAGCGGGCTTCACAGATACGCAGTATTTT.

The V and J genes are TRBV11-2 and TRBJ2-7; a weak D match, TRBD1 (5 bases). Germline values: CDR1 SGHAT, CDR2 FQNNGV. V lost 1 base, J lost 1 base, and 14 bases lay in between. The CDR3 totals 16 residues. The chain's CDR3 is CASSLAGQGGSYEQYF. The CDR3 nucleotides read TGTGCCAGCAGCTTAGCAGGCCAGGGTGGGTCCTACGAGCAGTACTTC.

The chain uses TRBV28 and TRBJ2-1, with 12 bases matching TRBD2. Trimming removed 4 bases from V and 0 bases from J; junction bases left unmatched: 4. Germline CDR1 is MDHEN and CDR2 is SYDVKM. CDR3 length equals 17 residues. The CDR3 DNA follows: TGTGCCAGCAGTTCAACTAGCGGGAGGAGCTCCTACAATGAGCAGTTCTTC. Translated, it gives CASSSTSGRSSYNEQFF.

This clone was recorded once. The chain combines TRBV29-1 with TRBJ2-1; 9 positions agree with TRBD2. Germline V gives CDR1 SQVTM, CDR2 ANQGSEA. V was pared by 4 bases and J by 0 bases, with 4 bases of the junction left unmatched. There are 15 residues in the CDR3. The CDR3 spells CSVGGGGVSYNEQFF. The DNA for the CDR3 is TGCAGCGTTGGTGGCGGGGGGGTCTCCTACAATGAGCAGTTCTTC.

Only a few counts were recorded for this clone. The sample has other DNA sequences that encode this CDR3 too. The V and J genes are TRBV9 and TRBJ2-7, with 11 bases identical to TRBD1. Trimming removed 5 bases from V and 2 bases from J; junction bases left unmatched: 3. Germline-derived CDR1 and CDR2 are SGDLS and YYNGEE. The CDR3 runs to 14 residues. CDR3 bases: TGTGCCAGCAGTCCGGGACAGGGGGCCTACGAGCAGTACTTC. Protein product: CASSPGQGAYEQYF.

A few counts support this clone. V gene TRBV2 combines with J gene TRBJ1-2, with TRBD1 identical over 9 bases. Germline V gene sequence: CDR1 SNHLY, CDR2 FYNNEI. The V gene end was trimmed by 4 bases and the J gene end by 7 bases; junction bases not matched to a gene: 10. The CDR3 extends over 15 amino acids. This CDR3 reads CASSVRGGQGSGYTF. CDR3 sequence (DNA): TGTGCCAGCAGTGTACGGGGGGGACAGGGAAGTGGCTACACCTTC.

J is TRBJ2-3 and V is TRBV5-1, with D uncertain. The CDR3 is made up of 14 amino acids. The V and J ends lost 0 bases and 5 bases respectively, with 10 bases between them. The germline V gene encodes CDR1 SGHRS and CDR2 YFSETQ. CDR3 region: CASSLGGWRDTQYF. CDR3 DNA: TGCGCCAGCAGCTTGGGAGGATGGAGAGATACGCAGTATTTT.

This chain links TRBV29-1 with TRBJ1-1; possibly TRBD1 for D (5 bases). V was clipped by 7 bases and J by 1 base, with 13 bases between them. Germline CDR1 and CDR2: SQVTM and ANQGSEA. This CDR3 contains 13 residues. The CDR3 loop is CSGGGGPNTEAFF. In nucleotides, the CDR3 is TGCAGCGGGGGGGGAGGACCGAACACTGAAGCTTTCTTT.

The rearrangement joins TRBV6-5 to TRBJ1-4, with D maybe TRBD1 (6 bases). CDR3 length: 12 amino acids. V was trimmed by 6 bases and J by 5 bases, leaving 7 bases between them. Germline lookup yields CDR1 MNHEY and CDR2 SVGAGI. The CDR3 bases are TGTGCCAGCAGGGGGGCCAATGAAAAACTGTTTTTT. Its translation: CASRGANEKLFF.

The table lists this clone with a few counts. This sequence joins TRBV19 and TRBJ2-2; D is unresolved. This CDR3 spans 13 amino acids. V was clipped by 7 bases and J by 3 bases, with 9 bases between them. The V gene's germline CDR1 is LNHDA and CDR2 SQIVND (reference sequence). In DNA, the CDR3 is TGTGCCAGTAATCGGGTTTACACCGGGGAGCTGTTTTTT. Amino acid sequence: CASNRVYTGELFF.

The chain uses TRBV10-3 and TRBJ1-2; no reliable D call. V dropped 3 bases and J dropped 5 bases, with 16 bases sitting between them. The CDR3 covers 15 residues. The V gene's germline CDR1 is ENHRY and CDR2 SYGVKD. CDR3: CAISDWAGVPYGYTF. CDR3 bases: TGTGCCATCAGTGACTGGGCCGGGGTCCCGTATGGCTACACCTTC.

The J gene is TRBJ1-1, the V gene TRBV5-4; no firm D call. Germline CDR1 reads SGHNT; CDR2 reads YYREEE (reference sequence). The CDR3 length is 13 residues. The germline V and J ends were trimmed by 1 base and 4 bases, with 8 bases remaining between them. This CDR3 reads CASSLSQVTEAFF. CDR3 DNA sequence: TGTGCCAGCAGCTTGTCCCAGGTCACTGAAGCTTTCTTT.

This chain connects TRBV27 to TRBJ2-7; 11 bases align to TRBD2. Germline values: CDR1 MNHEY, CDR2 SMNVEV (reference sequence). V shed 3 bases and J 6 bases; nucleotides not matched to a gene: 7. CDR3 length: 15 residues. CDR3 in amino acids: CASSLTSGKLGEQYF. The CDR3 DNA is TGTGCCAGCAGTTTGACTAGCGGGAAGCTCGGCGAGCAGTACTTC.